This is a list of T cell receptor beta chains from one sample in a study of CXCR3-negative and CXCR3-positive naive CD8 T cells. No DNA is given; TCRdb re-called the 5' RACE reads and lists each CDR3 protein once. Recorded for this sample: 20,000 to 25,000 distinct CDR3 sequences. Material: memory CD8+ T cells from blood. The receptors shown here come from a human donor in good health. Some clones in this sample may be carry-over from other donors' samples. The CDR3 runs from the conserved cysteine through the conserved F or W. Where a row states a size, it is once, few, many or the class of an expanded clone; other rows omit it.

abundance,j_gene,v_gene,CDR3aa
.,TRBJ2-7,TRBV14,CASSLVGASEQYF
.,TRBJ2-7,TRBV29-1,CSVLGTGDYEQYF
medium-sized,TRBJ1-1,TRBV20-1,CSARPPGNTEAFF
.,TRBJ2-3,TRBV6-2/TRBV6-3,CASVSGGSTTDTQYF
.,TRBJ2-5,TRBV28,CASSSNRDGQETQYF
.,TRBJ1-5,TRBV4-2,CASSEDRGPQPQHF
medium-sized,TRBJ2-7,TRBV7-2,CASSLVSSGGAEQYF
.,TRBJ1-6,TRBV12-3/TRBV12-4,CASSPPNSPLHF
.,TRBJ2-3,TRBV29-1,CSVEGREDTQYF
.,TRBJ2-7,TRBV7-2,CASSSRLAGTYEQYF
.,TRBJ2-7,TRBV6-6,CASSSDDINEQYF
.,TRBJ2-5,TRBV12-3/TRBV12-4,CASSPLPEETQYF
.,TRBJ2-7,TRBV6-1,CASSDSPGAAYEQYF
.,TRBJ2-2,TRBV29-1,CSVLATHTGELFF
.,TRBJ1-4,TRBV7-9,CASDSGPDEKLFF
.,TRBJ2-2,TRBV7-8,CASSLLAGAYTGELFF
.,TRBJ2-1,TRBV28,CASSELAGYNEQFF
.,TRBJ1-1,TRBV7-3,CASSLTRQGNTEAFF
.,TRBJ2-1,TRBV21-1,CASSKVLQGAGSYNEQFF
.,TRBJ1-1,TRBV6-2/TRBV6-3,CASSSDRGRNTEAFF
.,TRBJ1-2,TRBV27,CASPFLGACYGYTF
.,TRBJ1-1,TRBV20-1,CSVKTGNTEAFF
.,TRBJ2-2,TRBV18,CASSPPYSPWSGELFF
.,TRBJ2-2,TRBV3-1,CASYDETGELFF
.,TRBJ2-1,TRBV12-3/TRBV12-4,CASSWGAGGPNEQFF
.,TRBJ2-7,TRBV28,CASSPPTTGGPRSYEQYF
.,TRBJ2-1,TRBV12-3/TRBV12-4,CASRSTGIYEQFF
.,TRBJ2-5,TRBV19,CASSTGTSSETQYF
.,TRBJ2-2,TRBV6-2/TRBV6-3,CASSLLVGTGELFF
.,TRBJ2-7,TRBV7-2,CASSLKHEYEQYF
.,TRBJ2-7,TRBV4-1,CASSQAMGSYEQYF